This entry describes one TCR beta chain. Its antigen has not been determined. No base quality values were provided; no much bigger clone lies one nucleotide off. This specimen belongs to a study of blood T cell repertoires in COVID-19 (dated by TCRdb to 2018 to 2020). Concerning the study at large: Samples covering the acute and convalescent phases of COVID-19 were provided by collaborators in the United States, Italy and Spain. Samples were obtained from the ongoing ImmuneRACE study (first 160 participants) and from 950 to 1,500 subjects provided by 6 global collaborators. The sample metadata nearly always contained a de-identified subject ID, COVID-19 status, age in years and sex. Subjects who had been exposed to COVID-19, were actively infected with it, or had recovered from it provided the deeply sampled blood TCRbeta repertoires that made up the dataset. Where available, HLA class I and class II types were obtained from metadata supplied by the sample provider rather than from assay-based typing. The repertoires were released in a freely available public database intended as a resource for research on the immune response to SARS-CoV-2. The material from the prospective study consisted of cDNA or gDNA derived from T cells, B-cell-depleted T cells, or PBMCs. General findings and caveats noted by the study authors: The quantity of clinical and demographic metadata differed by source and by participant and was supplied without curation.

V is cut by 4 bases and J by 4 bases, and the space between the germline ends is 7 bases. As encoded in the germline V gene (reference sequence), CDR1 is SGHNT while CDR2 is YYREEE. The CDR3 goes from the cysteine to the phenylalanine over 12 residues. Just the 36-base CDR3 DNA is kept, in frame starting at base 1. Whole blood was collected in K2EDTA tubes by collaborating institutions according to the institutions' own protocols. For TCRbeta analysis, collaborators shipped samples in one of three forms: frozen whole blood, isolated PBMCs, or DNA extracted from either of those sample types. TCRbeta CDR3 regions were amplified from genomic DNA by means of the immunoSEQ Assay, a bias-controlled multiplex PCR. In the authors' own workflow: Within the assay, amplification of reference gene primers was used to estimate how many nucleated cells each sample contained. To quantify the absolute abundance of each unique TCRbeta CDR3 rearrangement, sequence reads were collapsed and filtered. For each sample, productive Simpson clonality was calculated as the square root of Simpson's diversity index over productive rearrangements. TCRdb re-hosts the immuneACCESS table, in-frame sequences only. Its copies lack some clones; in the studies checked, an unresolved V gene accounts for under half of them, and the cause for the rest is not known. The DNA gave D and trimming, while V, J and clone size come from that table. This sample gives about 180,000 clones in total; approximately 83% of them show up just once. Roughly 9.8% of the sample is in the top ten clones.

The sequenced sample was peripheral blood. The sequence links TRBV5-4 to TRBJ2-3; the D gene identity is not certain. This receptor was identified in a human donor with active or convalescent COVID-19. The donor label of this sample is uncertain. Here the CDR3 is given as CASSRSSDTQYF. The DNA sequence is as follows: TGTGCCAGCAGCCGTAGTTCAGATACGCAGTATTTT.